Below, 8 T cell receptor beta chains from the same sample are listed, as sequenced in a study of control samples from healthy donors and cancer patients. Here immunoSEQ multiplex PCR was the method, and the copy in TCRdb shows in-frame clones only, minus some. The sample gives 50,000 to 55,000 clones, 85% to 95% of which show up once; nearly 2.5% is in the top ten. Sequencing was performed on blood. The origin of the receptors is a man aged 25 to 40 in good health.

J is TRBJ2-3 and V is TRBV9; possibly TRBD1 for D (6 bases). Germline V gene data show CDR1 as SGDLS and CDR2 as YYNGEE. V lost 3 bases, J lost 3 bases, and 14 bases lay in between. CDR3 size: 15 residues. The CDR3: CASSASPGQTDTQYF. The CDR3 DNA follows: TGTGCCAGCAGCGCTTCTCCTGGACAGACAGATACGCAGTATTTT.

The chain links TRBV27 to TRBJ2-7, with 8 bases matching TRBD2. The ends lost 6 bases at V and 2 bases at J; junction bases unmatched: 9. Germline-derived CDR1 and CDR2 are MNHEY and SMNVEV (reference sequence). CDR3 length: 15 residues. This CDR3 is CASSLSVTSAYEQYF. CDR3 sequence (DNA): TGTGCCAGCAGCCTTTCTGTGACTAGCGCCTACGAGCAGTACTTC.

The chain couples TRBV3-1 (or the pseudogene TRBV3-2) to TRBJ2-2; 10 nucleotides match TRBD2. This CDR3 region has 18 residues. Trimming at V came to 0 bases and at J to 2 bases, leaving 6 bases not matched to a gene. Germline V lookup: CDR1 LGHDT, CDR2 YNNKEL (reference sequence). The CDR3 here is CASSQDPPLAGNTGELFF. DNA for the CDR3: TGTGCCAGCAGCCAAGACCCTCCACTAGCGGGAAACACCGGGGAGCTGTTTTTT.

This chain uses TRBV5-1 with TRBJ1-4; D possibly corresponds to TRBD1 (5 bases). CDR3 length: 15 amino acids. The V end lost 4 bases, the J end lost 2 bases, and 12 bases lay between the germline ends. Looked up from germline, CDR1 is SGHRS and CDR2 is YFSETQ. For the CDR3, the DNA is TGCGCCAGCAGCGCAGTAAAGGGGACTAATGAAAAACTGTTTTTT. Its protein product is CASSAVKGTNEKLFF.

V usage is TRBV12-5 and J usage is TRBJ1-5; D unclear. There are 16 residues in the CDR3. Trimming cost V 1 base and J 6 bases, with 16 bases left between them. Germline V gene lookup returns CDR1 LGHNT and CDR2 FRNRAP. In DNA, the CDR3 is TGTGCTAGTGGTTTGGCGACCCCTAGATCTGGTCAGCCCCAGCATTTT. Protein product: CASGLATPRSGQPQHF.

This clone was observed a single time. This sequence joins TRBV7-9 and TRBJ1-6; 7 bases fit TRBD1. From germline, CDR1 is SEHNR and CDR2 FQNEAQ (reference sequence). The CDR3 is 16 amino acids. V was pared by 1 base and J by 8 bases, with 8 bases of the junction left unmatched. CDR3 residues: CASSLEFGTADSPLHF. CDR3 sequence (DNA): TGTGCCAGCAGCTTAGAGTTTGGGACAGCCGATTCACCCCTCCACTTT.

This clone has just one count. V is TRBV5-5 and J is TRBJ2-7; no clear D. The CDR3 is 15 residues long. V was shortened by 2 bases and J by 0 bases, with 12 bases between the two germline ends. Per the germline V gene, CDR1 is SGHKS and CDR2 is YYEKEE (reference sequence). CDR3 DNA sequence: TGTGCCAGCAGCTTCACATTCACGCTCTCCTACGAGCAGTACTTC. Translated: CASSFTFTLSYEQYF.

This chain joins TRBV5-1 and TRBJ2-5; 10 bases agree with TRBD2. Germline loops: CDR1 SGHRS, CDR2 YFSETQ. The CDR3 sequence is 18 residues long. V was pared by 4 bases and J by 5 bases, with 17 bases of the junction left unmatched. This chain's CDR3 is CASSAGKGVASGSETQYF. DNA of the CDR3: TGCGCCAGCAGCGCGGGGAAAGGGGTGGCTAGCGGGAGTGAGACCCAGTACTTC.